The clone carrying this T cell receptor beta chain was detected only once. What it recognizes is unknown. Each sample used at least 7 million PBMCs. Samples each yielded at least 5 micrograms of total RNA. Germline loops: CDR1 DFQATT, CDR2 SNEGSKA (reference sequence). V was cut by 3 bases and J by 7 bases, with 12 bases left in between. CDR3 length: 12 amino acids. For the second PCR, which ran for 7 to 11 cycles, a sample-barcoded 5' primer and a J-beta primer mix were used. Tagging of each cDNA molecule was performed by a template-switch adaptor with 12 random nucleotides. TCRdb re-analysed the 5' RACE reads in MiXCR, keeping a single row per CDR3 protein. The data hold about 1,400,000 distinct CDR3 sequences, with approximately 59% observed a single time. The data stem from a study of blood T cells in healthy people across ages. Regarding the study as a whole: The study could not conclusively compare naive and antigen-experienced cells, given its unsorted PBMCs.

The receptor was isolated from a man aged 18 to 35 in good health. Specimen: blood. The chain uses TRBV20-1 and TRBJ1-2; D is undetermined. CDR3 loop: CSARELVGGYTF. In DNA form, the CDR3 reads TGCAGTGCTAGGGAATTAGTGGGTGGCTACACCTTC.